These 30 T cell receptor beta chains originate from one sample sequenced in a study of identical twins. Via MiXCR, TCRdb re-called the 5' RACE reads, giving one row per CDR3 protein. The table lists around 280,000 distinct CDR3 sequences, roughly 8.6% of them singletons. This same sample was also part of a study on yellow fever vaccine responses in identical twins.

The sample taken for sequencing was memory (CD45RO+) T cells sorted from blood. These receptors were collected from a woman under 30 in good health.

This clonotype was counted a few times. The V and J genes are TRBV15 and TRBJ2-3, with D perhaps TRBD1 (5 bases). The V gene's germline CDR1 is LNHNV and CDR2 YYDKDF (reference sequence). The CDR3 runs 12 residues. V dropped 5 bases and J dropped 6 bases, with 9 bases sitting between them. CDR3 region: CATSWGRDTQYF. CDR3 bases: TGTGCCACCAGCTGGGGCCGCGATACGCAGTATTTT.

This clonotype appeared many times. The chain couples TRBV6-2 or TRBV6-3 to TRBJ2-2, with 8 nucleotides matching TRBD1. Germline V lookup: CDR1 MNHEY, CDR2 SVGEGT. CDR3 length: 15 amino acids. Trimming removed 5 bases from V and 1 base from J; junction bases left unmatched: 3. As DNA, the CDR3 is TGTGCCAGCAGTAACGGACAGGGGAACACCGGGGAGCTGTTTTTT. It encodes CASSNGQGNTGELFF.

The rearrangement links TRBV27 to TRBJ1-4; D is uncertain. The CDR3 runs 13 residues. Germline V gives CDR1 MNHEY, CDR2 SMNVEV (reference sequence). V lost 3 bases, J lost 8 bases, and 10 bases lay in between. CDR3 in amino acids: CASSLLIGEKLFF. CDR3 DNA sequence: TGTGCCAGCAGTTTGTTGATAGGCGAAAAACTGTTTTTT.

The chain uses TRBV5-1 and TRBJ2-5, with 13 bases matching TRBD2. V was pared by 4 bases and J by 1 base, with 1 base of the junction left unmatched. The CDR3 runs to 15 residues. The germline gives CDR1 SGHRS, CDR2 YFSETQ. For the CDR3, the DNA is TGCGCCAGCAGCCGGACTAGCGGGAGCCAAGAGACCCAGTACTTC. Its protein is CASSRTSGSQETQYF. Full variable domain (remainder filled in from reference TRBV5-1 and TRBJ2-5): KAGVTQTPRYLIKTRGQQVTLSCSPISGHRSVSWYQQTPGQGLQFLFEYFSETQRNKGNFPGRFSGRQFSNSRSEMNVSTLELGDSALYLCASSRTSGSQETQYFGPGTRLLVL.

The CDR3 spells CASSSWTGPNYGYTF. CDR3 nucleotide sequence: TGCGCCAGCAGCTCCTGGACAGGGCCGAACTATGGCTACACCTTC. This rearrangement joins TRBV5-1 to TRBJ1-2; 8 bases fit TRBD1. The CDR3 consists of 15 residues. Trimming removed 3 bases from V and 2 bases from J; junction bases left unmatched: 6. CDR1 SGHRS and CDR2 YFSETQ come from the germline V gene.

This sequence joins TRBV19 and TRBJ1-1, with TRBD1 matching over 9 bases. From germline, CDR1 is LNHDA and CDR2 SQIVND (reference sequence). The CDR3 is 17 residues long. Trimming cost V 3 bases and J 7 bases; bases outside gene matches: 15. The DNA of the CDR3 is TGTGCCAGTAGTATCTGGGGACAGGGAGGGTTCGGGAATGAAGCTTTCTTT. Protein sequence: CASSIWGQGGFGNEAFF.

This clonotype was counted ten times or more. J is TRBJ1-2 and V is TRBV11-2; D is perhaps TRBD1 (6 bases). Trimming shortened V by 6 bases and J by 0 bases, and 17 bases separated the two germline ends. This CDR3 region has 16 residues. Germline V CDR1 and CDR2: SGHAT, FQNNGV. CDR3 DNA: TGTGCCAGCAGGAGACTCAGGGGCCGAACTAACTATGGCTACACCTTC. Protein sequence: CASRRLRGRTNYGYTF.

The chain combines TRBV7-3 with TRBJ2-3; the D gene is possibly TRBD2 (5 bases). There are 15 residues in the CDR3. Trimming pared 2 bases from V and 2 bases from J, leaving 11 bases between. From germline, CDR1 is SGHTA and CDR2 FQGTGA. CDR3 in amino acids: CASSLSGLATDTQYF. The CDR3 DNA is TGTGCCAGCAGCTTATCCGGGCTAGCCACAGATACGCAGTATTTT.

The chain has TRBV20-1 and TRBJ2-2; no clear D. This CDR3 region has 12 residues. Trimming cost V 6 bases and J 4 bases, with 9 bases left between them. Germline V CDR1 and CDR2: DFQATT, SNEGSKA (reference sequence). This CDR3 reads CSATPRTGELFF. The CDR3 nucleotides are TGCAGTGCCACCCCGCGCACCGGGGAGCTGTTTTTT.

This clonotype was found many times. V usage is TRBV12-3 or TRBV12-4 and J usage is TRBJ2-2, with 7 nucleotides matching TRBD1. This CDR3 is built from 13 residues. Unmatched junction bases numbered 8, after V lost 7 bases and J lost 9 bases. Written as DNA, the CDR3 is TGTGCCAGCAATTTCAGGGGGTTGCGGGAGCTGTTTTTT. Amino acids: CASNFRGLRELFF.

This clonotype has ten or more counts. The CDR3 DNA sequence: TGTGCCAGCAGCGGGACTAGCGGGTTCTACGAGCAGTACTTC. It is translated as CASSGTSGFYEQYF. The chain is built from TRBV9 and TRBJ2-7; 11 nucleotides agree with TRBD2. This CDR3 region has 14 residues. Germline-derived CDR1 and CDR2 are SGDLS and YYNGEE. After removal of 3 bases from V and 3 bases from J, the junction contained 2 bases not matched to a gene.

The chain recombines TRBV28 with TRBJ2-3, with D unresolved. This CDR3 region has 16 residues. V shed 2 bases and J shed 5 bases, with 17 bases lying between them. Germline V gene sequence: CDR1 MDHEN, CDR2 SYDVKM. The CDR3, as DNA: TGTGCCAGCAGTTTAAACTACAAGATACCACGAGATACGCAGTATTTT. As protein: CASSLNYKIPRDTQYF.

CDR3: CASSHQGDEQYF. CDR3 in DNA: TGTGCCAGCAGTCACCAGGGGGACGAGCAGTACTTC. This chain joins TRBV27 and TRBJ2-7; 7 bases map to TRBD1. Unmatched junction bases numbered 3, after V lost 5 bases and J lost 5 bases. CDR1 is MNHEY, CDR2 SMNVEV, per germline (reference sequence). The CDR3 consists of 12 residues.

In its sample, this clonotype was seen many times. The CDR3 region has the DNA TGTGCCAGTAGGGAGGGGGGGGCCGCGAACACCGGGGAGCTGTTTTTT. Amino acid sequence: CASREGGAANTGELFF. The V call is TRBV19, the J call TRBJ2-2, with TRBD2 as a possible D gene (7 bases). The CDR3 sequence is 16 residues long. The germline V gene has CDR1 LNHDA and CDR2 SQIVND (reference sequence). Trimming took 6 bases from V and 0 from J, leaving 14 bases between them. The variable domain in full, with the rest retrieved from reference TRBV19 and TRBJ2-2, is DGGITQSPKYLFRKEGQNVTLSCEQNLNHDAMYWYRQDPGQGLRLIYYSQIVNDFQKGDIAEGYSVSREKKESFPLTVTSAQKNPTAFYLCASREGGAANTGELFFGEGSRLTVL.

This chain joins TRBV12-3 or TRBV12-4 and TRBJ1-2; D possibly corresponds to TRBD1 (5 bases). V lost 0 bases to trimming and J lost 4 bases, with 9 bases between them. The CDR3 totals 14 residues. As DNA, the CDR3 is TGTGCCAGCAGTTTAGCAGGGGACCTCTATGGCTACACCTTC. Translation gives CASSLAGDLYGYTF.

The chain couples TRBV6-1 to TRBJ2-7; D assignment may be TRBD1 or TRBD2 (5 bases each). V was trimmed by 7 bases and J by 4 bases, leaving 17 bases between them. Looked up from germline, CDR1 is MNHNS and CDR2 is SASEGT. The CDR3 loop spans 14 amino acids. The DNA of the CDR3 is TGTGCCAGCACCGCCTCGGGACGGCGTTACGAGCAGTACTTC. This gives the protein CASTASGRRYEQYF.

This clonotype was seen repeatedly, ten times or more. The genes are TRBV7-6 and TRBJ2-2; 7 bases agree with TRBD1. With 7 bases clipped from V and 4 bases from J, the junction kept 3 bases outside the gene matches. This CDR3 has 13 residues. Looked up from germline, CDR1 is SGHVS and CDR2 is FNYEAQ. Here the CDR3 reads CASTDRATGELFF. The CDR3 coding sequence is TGTGCCAGCACCGACAGGGCCACCGGGGAGCTGTTTTTT.

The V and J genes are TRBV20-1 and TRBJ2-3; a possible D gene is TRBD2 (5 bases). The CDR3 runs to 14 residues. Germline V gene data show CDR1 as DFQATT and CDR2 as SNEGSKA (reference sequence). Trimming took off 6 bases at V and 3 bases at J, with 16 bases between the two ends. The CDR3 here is CSAEQAGKTDTQYF. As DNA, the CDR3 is TGCAGTGCAGAACAAGCCGGGAAGACAGATACGCAGTATTTT.

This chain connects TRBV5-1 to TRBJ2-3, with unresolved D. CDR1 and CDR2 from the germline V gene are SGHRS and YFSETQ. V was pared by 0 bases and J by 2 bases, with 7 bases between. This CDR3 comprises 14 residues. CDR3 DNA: TGCGCCAGCAGCTTGGGGACGATCACAGATACGCAGTATTTT. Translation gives CASSLGTITDTQYF.

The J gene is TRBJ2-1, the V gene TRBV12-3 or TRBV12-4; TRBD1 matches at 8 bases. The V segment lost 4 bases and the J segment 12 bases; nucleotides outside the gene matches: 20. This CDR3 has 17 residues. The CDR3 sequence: CASSSTGGISYHFGQFF. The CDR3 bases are TGTGCCAGCAGTTCAACAGGGGGAATCTCATACCATTTCGGGCAGTTCTTC.

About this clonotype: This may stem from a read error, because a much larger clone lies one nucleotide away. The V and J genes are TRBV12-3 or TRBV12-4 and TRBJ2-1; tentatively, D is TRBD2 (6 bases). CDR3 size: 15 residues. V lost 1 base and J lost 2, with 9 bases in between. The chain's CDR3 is CASSLGREPYNEQFF. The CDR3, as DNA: TGTGCCAGCAGTTTAGGCCGGGAGCCCTACAATGAGCAGTTCTTC.

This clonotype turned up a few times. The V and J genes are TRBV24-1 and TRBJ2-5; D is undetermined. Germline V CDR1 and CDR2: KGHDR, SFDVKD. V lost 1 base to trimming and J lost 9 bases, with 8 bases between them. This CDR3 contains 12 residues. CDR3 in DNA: TGTGCCACCAGTGATTTTGACGACCCCCAGTACTTC. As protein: CATSDFDDPQYF.

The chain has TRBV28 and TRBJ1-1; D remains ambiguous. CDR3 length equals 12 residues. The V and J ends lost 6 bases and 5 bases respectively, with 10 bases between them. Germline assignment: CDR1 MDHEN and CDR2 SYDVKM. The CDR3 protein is CASSLEWTEAFF. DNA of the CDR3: TGTGCCAGCAGCCTTGAATGGACTGAAGCTTTCTTT.

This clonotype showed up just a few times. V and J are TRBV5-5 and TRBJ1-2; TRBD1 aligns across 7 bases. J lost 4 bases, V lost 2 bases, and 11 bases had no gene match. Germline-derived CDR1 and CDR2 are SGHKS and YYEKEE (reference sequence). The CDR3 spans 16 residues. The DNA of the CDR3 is TGTGCCAGCAGCTTCCGACAGGGACTGGAATTCTATGGCTACACCTTC. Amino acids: CASSFRQGLEFYGYTF.

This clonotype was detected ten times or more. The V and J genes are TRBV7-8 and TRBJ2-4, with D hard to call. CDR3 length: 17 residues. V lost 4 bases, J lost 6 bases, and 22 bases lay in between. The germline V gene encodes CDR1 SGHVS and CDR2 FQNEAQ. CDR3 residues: CASSYNLDAMLGNIQYF. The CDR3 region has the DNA TGTGCCAGCAGCTACAACCTAGACGCCATGTTAGGAAACATTCAGTACTTC.

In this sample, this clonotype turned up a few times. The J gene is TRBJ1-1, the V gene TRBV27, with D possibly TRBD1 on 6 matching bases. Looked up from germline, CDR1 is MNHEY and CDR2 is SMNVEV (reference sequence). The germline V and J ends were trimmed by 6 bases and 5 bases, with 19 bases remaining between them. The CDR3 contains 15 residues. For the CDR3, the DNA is TGTGCCAGCAGCAGAAACGGACAGCCGCGGACTGAAGCTTTCTTT. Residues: CASSRNGQPRTEAFF.

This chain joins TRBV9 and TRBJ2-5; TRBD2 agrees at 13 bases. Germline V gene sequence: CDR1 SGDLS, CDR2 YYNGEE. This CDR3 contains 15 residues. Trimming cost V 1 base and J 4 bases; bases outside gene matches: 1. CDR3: CASSVRLAGGETQYF. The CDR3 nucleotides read TGTGCCAGCAGCGTACGACTAGCGGGGGGAGAGACCCAGTACTTC.

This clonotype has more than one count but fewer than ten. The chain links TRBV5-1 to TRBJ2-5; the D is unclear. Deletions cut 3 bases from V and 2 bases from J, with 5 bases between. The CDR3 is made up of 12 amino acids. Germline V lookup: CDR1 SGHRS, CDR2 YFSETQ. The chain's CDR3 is CASSSPQETQYF. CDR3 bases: TGCGCCAGCAGCTCTCCACAAGAGACCCAGTACTTC.

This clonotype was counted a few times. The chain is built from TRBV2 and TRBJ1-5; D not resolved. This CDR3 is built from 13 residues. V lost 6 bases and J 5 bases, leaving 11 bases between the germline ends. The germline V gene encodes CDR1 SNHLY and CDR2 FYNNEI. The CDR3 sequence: CASSGGRDQPQHF. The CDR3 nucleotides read TGTGCCAGCAGCGGAGGGCGCGATCAGCCCCAGCATTTT.

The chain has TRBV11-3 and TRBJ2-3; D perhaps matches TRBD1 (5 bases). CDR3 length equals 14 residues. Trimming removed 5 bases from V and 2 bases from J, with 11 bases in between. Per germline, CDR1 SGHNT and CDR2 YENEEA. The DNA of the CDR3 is TGTGCCAGCAGCCACTCAGGGCCCACAGATACGCAGTATTTT. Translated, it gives CASSHSGPTDTQYF.